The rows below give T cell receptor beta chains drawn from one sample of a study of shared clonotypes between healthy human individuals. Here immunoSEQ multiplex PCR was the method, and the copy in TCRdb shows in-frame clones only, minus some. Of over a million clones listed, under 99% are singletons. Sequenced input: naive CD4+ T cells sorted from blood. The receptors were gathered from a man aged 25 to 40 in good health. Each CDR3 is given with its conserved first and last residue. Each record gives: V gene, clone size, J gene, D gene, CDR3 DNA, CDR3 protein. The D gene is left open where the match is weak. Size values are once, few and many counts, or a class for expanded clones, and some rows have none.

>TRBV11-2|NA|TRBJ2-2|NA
TGTGCCAGCAGCTTAGTCGGGACCAACACCGGGGAGCTGTTTTTT
CASSLVGTNTGELFF
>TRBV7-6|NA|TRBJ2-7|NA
TGTGCCAGCAGTCGATTGTCGGGCGGCGAGCAGTACTTC
CASSRLSGGEQYF
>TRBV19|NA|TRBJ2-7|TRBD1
TGTGCCAGTAGTATGAACCGGGACAGGTTTGGCGAGCAGTACTTC
CASSMNRDRFGEQYF
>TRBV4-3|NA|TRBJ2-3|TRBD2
TGCGCCAGCAGCCATGGGACTAGCGGGCGCACAGATACGCAGTATTTT
CASSHGTSGRTDTQYF
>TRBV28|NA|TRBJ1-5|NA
TGTGCCAGCAGTTTGGCACCCGGGGGGCATCAGCCCCAGCATTTT
CASSLAPGGHQPQHF
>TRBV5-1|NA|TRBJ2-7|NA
TGCGCCAGCAGCTTGAGCCCAGGAAACTACGAGCAGTACTTC
CASSLSPGNYEQYF
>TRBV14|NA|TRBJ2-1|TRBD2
TGTGCCAGCAGCCAAGACCCTCTCCTAGCGGGAGTTTACAATGAGCAGTTCTTC
CASSQDPLLAGVYNEQFF
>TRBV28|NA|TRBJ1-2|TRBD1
TGTGCCAGCAGTTTGGCACAGACAGGGGACTATGGCTACACCTTC
CASSLAQTGDYGYTF
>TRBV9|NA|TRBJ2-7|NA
TGTGCCAGCAGCGTAGGGGACCCGCCGGTCTACGAGCAGTACTTC
CASSVGDPPVYEQYF
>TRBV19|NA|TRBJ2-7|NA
TGTGCCAGTATGATCCTTAGCTACGAGCAGTACTTC
CASMILSYEQYF
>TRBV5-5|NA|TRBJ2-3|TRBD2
TGTGCCAGCAGCCGGACTAGCGGGAGAAACATCCCAGATACGCAGTATTTT
CASSRTSGRNIPDTQYF
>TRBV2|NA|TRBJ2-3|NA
TGTGCCAGCGTCCAGCACCAAGATACGCAGTATTTT
CASVQHQDTQYF
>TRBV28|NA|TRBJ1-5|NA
TGTGCCAGCAATAGGGGTTATCAGCCCCAGCATTTT
CASNRGYQPQHF
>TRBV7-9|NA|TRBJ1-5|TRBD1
TGTGCCAGCAGCCCGACAGGGGATAATCAGCCCCAGCATTTT
CASSPTGDNQPQHF
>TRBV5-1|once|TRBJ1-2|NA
TGCGCCAGCAGCTTGTTGGAGGGAAGCTATGGCTACACCTTC
CASSLLEGSYGYTF
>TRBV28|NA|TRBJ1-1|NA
TGTGCCAGCAACACCCAGGGGTTGAACACTGAAGCTTTCTTT
CASNTQGLNTEAFF
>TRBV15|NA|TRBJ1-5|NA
TGTGCCACCAGCCGAAAAGGGGGGGATCAGCCCCAGCATTTT
CATSRKGGDQPQHF
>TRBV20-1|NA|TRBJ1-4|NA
TGCAGTGCCCTCAGGGAAAAACTGTTTTTT
CSALREKLFF
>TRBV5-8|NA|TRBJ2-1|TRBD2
TGTGCCAGCAGCCCCGGGACTAGCGGGATAGGTCTGGCTTACAATGAGCAGTTCTTC
CASSPGTSGIGLAYNEQFF
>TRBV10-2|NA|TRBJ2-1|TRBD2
TGCGCCGCAACCCCTAGCGGGAGGGTGGCCTACAATGAGCAGTTCTTC
CAATPSGRVAYNEQFF
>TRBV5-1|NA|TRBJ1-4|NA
TGCGCCAGCAGCTTGGGGCAGGGTGAAAAACTGTTTTTT
CASSLGQGEKLFF
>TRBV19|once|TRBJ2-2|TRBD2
TGTGCCAGTAGTACCGGGACTAGTTCCGGGGAGCTGTTTTTT
CASSTGTSSGELFF
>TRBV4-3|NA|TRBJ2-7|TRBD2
TGCGCCAGCAGCTCCCGGGGGGGATCCTACGAGCAGTACTTC
CASSSRGGSYEQYF
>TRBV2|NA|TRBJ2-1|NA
TGTGCCAGCAGTGTGCGGACTGCAAGCAATGAGCAGTTCTTC
CASSVRTASNEQFF
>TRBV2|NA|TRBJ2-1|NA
TGTGCCAGCAGTGACAGGCACCTATTGTGGAATGAGCAGTTCTTC
CASSDRHLLWNEQFF
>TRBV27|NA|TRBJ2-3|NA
TGTGCCAGCAGTTTATCGAGTTCGGCTAGCTTCTCAGATACGCAGTATTTT
CASSLSSSASFSDTQYF
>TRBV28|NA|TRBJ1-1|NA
TGTGCCAGCAGTCCTTTGGGGAGGGTGAACACTGAAGCTTTCTTT
CASSPLGRVNTEAFF
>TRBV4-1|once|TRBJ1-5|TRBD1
TGCGCCAGCAGCCCGGACAGGGGGGGTCAGCCCCAGCATTTT
CASSPDRGGQPQHF
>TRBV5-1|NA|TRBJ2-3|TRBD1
TGCGCCAGCAGCTTTGGGACAGGGCCGCAAGATACGCAGTATTTT
CASSFGTGPQDTQYF
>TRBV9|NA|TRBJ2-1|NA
TGTGCCAGCAGCGGAACCCAGCGGGAGCAGTTCTTC
CASSGTQREQFF
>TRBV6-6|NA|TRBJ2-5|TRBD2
TGTGCCAGCAGCTCGACTAGCGGGAGTTTGAAGACCCAGTACTTC
CASSSTSGSLKTQYF
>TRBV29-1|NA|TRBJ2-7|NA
TGCAGCGTCAAAAAATCGGCTAGCGAAGGTCGCACGCAGTACTTC
CSVKKSASEGRTQYF
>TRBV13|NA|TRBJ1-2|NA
TGTGCCAGCAGCCGCCGAGGACTAGCCAACTATGGCTACACCTTC
CASSRRGLANYGYTF
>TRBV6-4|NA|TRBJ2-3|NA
TGTGCCAGCAGTGACAGGGCTTACACAGATACGCAGTATTTT
CASSDRAYTDTQYF
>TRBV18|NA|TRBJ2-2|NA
TGTGCCAGCTCACCACTCGACGGTTACACCGGGGAGCTGTTTTTT
CASSPLDGYTGELFF
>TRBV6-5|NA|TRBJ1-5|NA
TGTGCCAGCAGTTACTCGATTCGAGATAGCAATCAGCCCCAGCATTTT
CASSYSIRDSNQPQHF
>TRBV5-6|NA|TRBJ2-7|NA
TGTGCCAGCAGCCCCCTCCTAAGGAGCACCTACGAGCAGTACTTC
CASSPLLRSTYEQYF
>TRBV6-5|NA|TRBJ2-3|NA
TGTGCAACCACGGACCCCTTCCTCCTTAATACGCAGTATTTT
CATTDPFLLNTQYF
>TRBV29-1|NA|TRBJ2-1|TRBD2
TGCAGCGTGATAGCGGGGCGGAGGCGGAATGAGCAGTTCTTC
CSVIAGRRRNEQFF
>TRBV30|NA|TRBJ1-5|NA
TGTGCCTGGAGTATAGGGGGGGCCCAGCATTTT
CAWSIGGAQHF
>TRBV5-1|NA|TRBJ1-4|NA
TGCGCCAGCAGCTTGGAGGGGAGTGAAAAACTGTTTTTT
CASSLEGSEKLFF
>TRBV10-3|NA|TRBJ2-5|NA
TGTGCCATCAGTGAGCGGGGGGCTGGGGAGACCCAGTACTTC
CAISERGAGETQYF
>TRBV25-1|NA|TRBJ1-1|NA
TGTGCCAGCAGACAGGGAACTGAAGCTTTCTTT
CASRQGTEAFF
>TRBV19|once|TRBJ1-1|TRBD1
TGTGCCAGTAGTATCGGGACAGGGAGCTGGGGTGAAGCTTTCTTT
CASSIGTGSWGEAFF
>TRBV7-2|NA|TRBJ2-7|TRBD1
TGTGCCAGCAGTCTACCGGGACAGCGATCGTACGAGCAGTACTTC
CASSLPGQRSYEQYF
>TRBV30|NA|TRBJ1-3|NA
TGTGCCTGGAGTACTTCGGATGGAAACACCATATATTTT
CAWSTSDGNTIYF
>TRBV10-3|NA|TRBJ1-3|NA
TGTGCCATCTCAGGGGCTGGAAACACCATATATTTT
CAISGAGNTIYF
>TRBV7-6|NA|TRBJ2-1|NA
TGTGCCAGCAGCCCCTTCAGTTCTACGGCTCGTCACAATGAGCAGTTCTTC
CASSPFSSTARHNEQFF
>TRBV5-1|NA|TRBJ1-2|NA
TGCGCCAGCAGCCCAAATTCGTTAAGACAGGACTATGGCTACACCTTC
CASSPNSLRQDYGYTF
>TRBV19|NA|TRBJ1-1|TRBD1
TGTGCCAGTAGTCACCAGGGGGCTTATACTGAAGCTTTCTTT
CASSHQGAYTEAFF
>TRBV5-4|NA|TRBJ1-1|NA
TGTGCCAGCAGCTTGGCTGGGGGGAAGAACACTGAAGCTTTCTTT
CASSLAGGKNTEAFF
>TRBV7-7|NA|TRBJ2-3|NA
TGTGCTAGCAGCCCCTCAGGAGATACGCAGTATTTT
CASSPSGDTQYF
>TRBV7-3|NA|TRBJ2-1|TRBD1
TGTGCCAGCAGCACGGGACAGGGAAAGTTTTACAATGAGCAGTTCTTC
CASSTGQGKFYNEQFF
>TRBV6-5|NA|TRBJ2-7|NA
TGTGCCAGCAGCTCTATCCTCAATGTGGGCGAGCAGTACTTC
CASSSILNVGEQYF
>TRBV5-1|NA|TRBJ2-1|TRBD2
TGCGCCAGCAAATTTACCCCATTAGCGGGAGGAATCGATCTTGAGCAGTTCTTC
CASKFTPLAGGIDLEQFF
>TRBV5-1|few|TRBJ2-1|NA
TGCGCCAGCAGGGCGTACAATGAGCAGTTCTTC
CASRAYNEQFF
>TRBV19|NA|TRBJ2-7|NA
TGTGCCAGTAGCTTAGCAAATCAGCAGCCCTACGAGCAGTACTTC
CASSLANQQPYEQYF
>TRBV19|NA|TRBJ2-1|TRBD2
TGTGCCAGTAGTATTCTGGCGGGAGCTATATACAATGAGCAGTTCTTC
CASSILAGAIYNEQFF
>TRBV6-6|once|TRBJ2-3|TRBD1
TGTGCCAGCGGCCGTGGGACAGGGGGCGTTGTGCAGTATTTT
CASGRGTGGVVQYF